The T cell receptor beta chain described here comes from a study of shared clonotypes between healthy human individuals (dated by TCRdb to 2019 to 2021). For the study in its entirety: Three men and a couple of women, aged 18 to 49 years, made up the cohort. For each donor, CD4 naive and CD4 memory were each run on three plates, CD8 naive on two plates, and CD8 memory on one plate. To estimate repertoire size and how much clonotypes are shared between individuals, the study performed deep sequencing of blood TCR repertoires from five healthy adults. Libraries were prepared and TCR repertoires were sequenced by different laboratories using diverse techniques, in order to increase sequencing depth and limit assay-specific biases. Leukapheresis yielded between about 0.85 and 10 billion PBMCs per donor. Points the paper makes about the study in general: Compared with non-shared clonotypes, the clonotypes found in all four sorted-subset donors had higher generation probabilities. Across four donors, approximately 5% of naive CD4, roughly 3.8% of naive CD8, approximately 2.5% of memory CD4, and roughly 0.4% of memory CD8 clonotypes were shared. Pairwise subsampling led to the expectation that sequencing depth would affect the degree of clonotype sharing among donors. Estimated clonotype richness was generally larger for naive than for memory subsets. Sampling was restricted to blood, and TCR repertoires in tissue are likely to differ from TCR repertoires in blood. Incomplete sequencing was indicated by rarefaction of sorted-subset datasets, despite the large sequencing depth. Because the study included only a small number of donors, the genetic and exposure-history diversity represented was limited.

Healthy HIV-negative adults with no recently reported acute infections or vaccinations were included as donors. All donors were Caucasian adults living in Nashville, Tennessee, USA. CD4+ T cells were enriched by magnetic negative selection; naive cells were then positively selected on CD45RA, and the negative fraction formed the memory subset. After blood collection by leukapheresis, PBMCs were isolated using Ficoll-Histopaque density gradient centrifugation and then cryopreserved in the vapor phase of liquid nitrogen. Analytical flow cytometry was used to check the purity and quantity of each magnetically sorted T cell population. Genomic DNA was isolated from each sorted fraction and quantified by UV absorbance on a Nanodrop 2000c. The V end gives up 9 bases and the J end 6 bases, leaving 9 bases in the junction not matched to a gene. Including cysteine and phenylalanine, the CDR3 has 16 amino acids. Only the CDR3 portion is preserved as DNA: 48 bases, with reading frame beginning at the first base. According to the germline V gene (reference sequence), CDR1 reads MNHEY and CDR2 reads SMNVEV.

This clone was recorded a few times. Its antigen specificity is not known. Within one base of it there is no much larger clone, and no base qualities were kept. TCR CDR3 regions were amplified from genomic DNA by multiplex PCR using the deep immunoSEQ assay. Genomic DNA extracted from each cell subset was distributed evenly over all wells of several immunoSEQ 96-well plates, and each plate served as one replicate. For sorted subsets, each replicate PCR was loaded with approximately 0.2 ug genomic DNA, equivalent to 30,000 or so T cell genomes. Purified libraries were quantified with a Qubit 3.0 fluorometer, sized on a Bioanalyzer 2100, and re-quantified with the KAPA Library Quantification kit. Every immunoSEQ 96-well plate was sequenced on a dedicated single-read 150-cycle Illumina NextSeq 550 flow cell. The authors processed their data as follows. Because only junctional sequences without quality scores were contained in the immunoSEQ output, filtering matching that applied to full-length reads could not be performed. Sequences were annotated with PyIR, a Python wrapper for IgBLAST v1.9, and V/J genes and CDR3 were assigned using IMGT germline references. Reads were filtered out if the reads had weak V/J assignments (E-value above 1e-6), no CDR3, stop codons, out-of-frame junctions, or ambiguous translated residues. V3J clonotypes were defined as sequences sharing the same inferred V gene, J gene, and CDR3 amino acid sequence. The percentage overlap between two repertoires was calculated by dividing the number of shared unique clonotypes by the size of the smaller repertoire. RTK rarefaction, the Chao1 estimator, and Recon v2.1 estimates of unobserved clonotypes were used to assess repertoire richness. OLGA was used to compute generation probabilities for all TCRbeta clonotypes that the gDNA method yielded from a handful of donors. In TCRdb, the immuneACCESS table is reduced to in-frame sequences with V and J assigned. These tables do not hold every clone; where another copy was compared, an unresolved V gene accounts for under half, and the others remain unexplained. That table furnishes V, J and clone size, whereas the DNA furnished D and trimming. This sample gives more than 900,000 clones in total; 70% to 80% of them show up just once. The ten largest make up 0.55% to 0.7% of the sample.

Here the chain combines TRBV27 and TRBJ2-2; TRBD2 matches 14 bases in the middle. The sample taken for sequencing was memory CD4+ T cells from PBMCs. The cell subset or site label here, explained by the study, means: CD45RA-negative fraction. The source of this sequence is a man aged 18 to 30 in good health. Some clones in this sample may be carry-over from other donors' samples. The sequence in DNA is TGTGCCAGTAGACCCGCGGGACTAGCGGGAGCCGGGGAGCTGTTTTTT. This codes for CASRPAGLAGAGELFF.